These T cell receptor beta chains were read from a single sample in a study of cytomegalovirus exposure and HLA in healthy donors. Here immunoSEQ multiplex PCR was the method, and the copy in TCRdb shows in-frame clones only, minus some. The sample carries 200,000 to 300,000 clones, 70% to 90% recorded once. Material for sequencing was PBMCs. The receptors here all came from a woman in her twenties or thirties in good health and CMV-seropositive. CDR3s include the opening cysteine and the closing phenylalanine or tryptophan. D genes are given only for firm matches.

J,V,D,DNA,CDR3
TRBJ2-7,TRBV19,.,TGTGCCAGTAGGGAGGGGCTCGCTGAGCCCTACGAGCAGTACTTC,CASREGLAEPYEQYF
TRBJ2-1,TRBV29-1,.,TGCAGCGTGGGGGGAGGAGAGCAGTTCTTC,CSVGGGEQFF
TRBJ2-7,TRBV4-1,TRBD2,TGCGCCAGCAGCCACCGCGGACTAGCGGAGACCTACGAGCAGTACTTC,CASSHRGLAETYEQYF
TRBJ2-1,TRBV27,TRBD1,TGTGCCAGCAGTTACGGGACAGAGACTTACAATGAGCAGTTCTTC,CASSYGTETYNEQFF
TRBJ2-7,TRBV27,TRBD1,TGTGCCACCAAGGGGGACAGATCCTACGAGCAGTACTTC,CATKGDRSYEQYF
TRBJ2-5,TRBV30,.,TGTGCCTGGAGTGTAAAAGGGAGAGCATCAGAGACCCAGTACTTC,CAWSVKGRASETQYF
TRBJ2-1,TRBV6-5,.,TGTGCCAGCAGCCCCCCCAATTCGGATGAGCAGTTCTTC,CASSPPNSDEQFF
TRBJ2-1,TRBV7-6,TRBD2,TGTGCCAGCAGCTTAGTAGCGGGAGACGACCCCAATGAGCAGTTCTTC,CASSLVAGDDPNEQFF
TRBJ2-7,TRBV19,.,TGTGCCAGCGTGGGGGCATCTCAGCAGTACTTC,CASVGASQQYF
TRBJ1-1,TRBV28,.,TGTGCCAGCAGCCGCCAACATCATGGGAACACTGAAGCTTTCTTT,CASSRQHHGNTEAFF
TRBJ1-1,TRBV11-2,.,TGTGCCAGCAGCTGGATACCAGACAGGACTTCTGAAGCTTTCTTT,CASSWIPDRTSEAFF
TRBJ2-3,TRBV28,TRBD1,TGTGCCAGCAGTTCGGGACAGAGCACAGATACGCAGTATTTT,CASSSGQSTDTQYF